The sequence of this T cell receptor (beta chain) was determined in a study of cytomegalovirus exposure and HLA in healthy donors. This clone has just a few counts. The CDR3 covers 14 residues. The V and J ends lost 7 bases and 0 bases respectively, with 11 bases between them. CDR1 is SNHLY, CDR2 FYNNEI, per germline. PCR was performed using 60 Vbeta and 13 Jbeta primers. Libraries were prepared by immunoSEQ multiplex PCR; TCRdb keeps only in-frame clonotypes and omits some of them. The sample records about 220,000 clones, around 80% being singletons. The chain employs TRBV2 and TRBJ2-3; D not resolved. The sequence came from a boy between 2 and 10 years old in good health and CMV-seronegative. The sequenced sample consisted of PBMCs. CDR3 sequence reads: CASKKWASTDTQYF. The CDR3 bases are TGTGCCAGCAAGAAGTGGGCTAGCACAGATACGCAGTATTTT.